One T cell receptor (beta chain) is described in this entry. Its antigen remains unidentified. The assay was immunoSEQ multiplex PCR, and TCRdb's table has in-frame clones only and misses some. The sample lists about 120,000 clones, around 90% seen once, with under 3% in the top ten. This specimen belongs to a study of T cell responses to AZD1222 COVID-19 vaccine. In germline, CDR1 is MDHEN, CDR2 SYDVKM. V was trimmed by 3 bases and J by 10 bases, leaving 18 bases between them. This CDR3 has 14 residues. Points from the study as a whole: White British donors predominated, females outnumbered males, and clonal diversity was possibly underestimated.

The source material was peripheral blood, sampled 28 days after the second AZD1222 dose. J is TRBJ1-1 and V is TRBV28; D remains ambiguous. The origin of this receptor is an adult who received the AZD1222 COVID-19 vaccine. CDR3: CASSFIAVSRVAFF. DNA of the CDR3: TGTGCCAGCAGTTTCATAGCCGTCTCCCGGGTAGCTTTCTTT.